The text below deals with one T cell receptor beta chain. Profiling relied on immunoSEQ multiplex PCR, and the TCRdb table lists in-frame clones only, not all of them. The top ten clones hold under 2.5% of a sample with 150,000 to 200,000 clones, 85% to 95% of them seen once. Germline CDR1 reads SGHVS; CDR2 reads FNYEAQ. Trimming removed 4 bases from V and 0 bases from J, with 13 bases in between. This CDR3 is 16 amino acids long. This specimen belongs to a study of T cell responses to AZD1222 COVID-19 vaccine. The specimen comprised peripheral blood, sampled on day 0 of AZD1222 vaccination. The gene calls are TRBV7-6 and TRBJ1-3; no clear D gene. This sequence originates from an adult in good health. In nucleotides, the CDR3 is TGTGCCAGCAGCTCCGAACCGCAGGTCTCTGGAAACACCATATATTTT. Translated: CASSSEPQVSGNTIYF. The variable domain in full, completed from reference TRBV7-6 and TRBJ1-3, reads GAGVSQSPRYKVTKRGQDVALRCDPISGHVSLYWYRQALGQGPEFLTYFNYEAQQDKSGLPNDRFSAERPEGSISTLTIQRTEQRDSAMYRCASSSEPQVSGNTIYFGEGSWLTVV.